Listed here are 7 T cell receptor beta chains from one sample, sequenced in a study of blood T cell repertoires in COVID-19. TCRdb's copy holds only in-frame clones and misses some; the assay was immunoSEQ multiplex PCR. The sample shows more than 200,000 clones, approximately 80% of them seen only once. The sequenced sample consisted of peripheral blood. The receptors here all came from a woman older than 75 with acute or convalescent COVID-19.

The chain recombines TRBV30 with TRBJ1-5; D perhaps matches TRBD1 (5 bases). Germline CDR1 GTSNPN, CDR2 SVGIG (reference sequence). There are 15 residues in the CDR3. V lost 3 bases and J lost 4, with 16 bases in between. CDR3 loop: CAWRRPGRVNQPQHF. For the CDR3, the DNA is TGTGCCTGGAGGAGGCCGGGCAGGGTGAATCAGCCCCAGCATTTT.

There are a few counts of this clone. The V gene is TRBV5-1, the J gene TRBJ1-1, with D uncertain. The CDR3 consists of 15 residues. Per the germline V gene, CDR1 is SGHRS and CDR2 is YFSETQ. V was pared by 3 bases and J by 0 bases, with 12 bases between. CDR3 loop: CASSSQEALNTEAFF. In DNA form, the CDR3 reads TGCGCCAGCAGCTCGCAGGAGGCCTTGAACACTGAAGCTTTCTTT.

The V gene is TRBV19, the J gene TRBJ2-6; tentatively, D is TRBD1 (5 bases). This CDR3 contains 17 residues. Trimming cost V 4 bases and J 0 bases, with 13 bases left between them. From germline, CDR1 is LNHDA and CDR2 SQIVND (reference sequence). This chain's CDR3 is CASSTTGGDSGANVLTF. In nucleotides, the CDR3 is TGTGCCAGTAGTACTACAGGTGGGGACTCTGGGGCCAACGTCCTGACTTTC.

The CDR3 sequence is CASSQLAFTDTQYF. CDR3 sequence (DNA): TGTGCCAGCAGCCAACTAGCTTTCACAGATACGCAGTATTTT. The genes are TRBV6-5 and TRBJ2-3; a weak D match, TRBD2 (6 bases). CDR3 size: 14 residues. V gave up 6 bases and J gave up 2 bases, with 12 bases separating them. The germline V gene has CDR1 MNHEY and CDR2 SVGAGI.

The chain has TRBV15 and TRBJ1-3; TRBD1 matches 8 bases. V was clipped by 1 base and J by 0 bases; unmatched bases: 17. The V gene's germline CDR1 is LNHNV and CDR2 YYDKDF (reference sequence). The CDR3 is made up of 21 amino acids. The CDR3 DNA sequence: TGTGCCACCAGCAGAGGGGGAACCGGACAGGGAACATGGCGCTCTGGAAACACCATATATTTT. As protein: CATSRGGTGQGTWRSGNTIYF.

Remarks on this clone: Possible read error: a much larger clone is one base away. CDR3 nucleotide sequence: TGCGCCAGCAGCCGGGACAGTTATGAAAAACTGTTTTTT. Encoded protein: CASSRDSYEKLFF. This sequence joins TRBV5-1 and TRBJ1-4, with 7 bases fitting TRBD1. J gave up 6 bases and V 4 bases, and 3 bases lay outside the gene matches. The CDR3 length is 13 residues. The V gene's germline CDR1 is SGHRS and CDR2 YFSETQ.

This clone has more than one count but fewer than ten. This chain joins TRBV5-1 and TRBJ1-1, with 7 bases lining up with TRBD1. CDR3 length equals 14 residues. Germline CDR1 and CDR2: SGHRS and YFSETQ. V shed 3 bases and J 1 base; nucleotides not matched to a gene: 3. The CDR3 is CASSSGTENTEAFF. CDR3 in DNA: TGCGCCAGCAGCTCCGGGACAGAGAACACTGAAGCTTTCTTT.